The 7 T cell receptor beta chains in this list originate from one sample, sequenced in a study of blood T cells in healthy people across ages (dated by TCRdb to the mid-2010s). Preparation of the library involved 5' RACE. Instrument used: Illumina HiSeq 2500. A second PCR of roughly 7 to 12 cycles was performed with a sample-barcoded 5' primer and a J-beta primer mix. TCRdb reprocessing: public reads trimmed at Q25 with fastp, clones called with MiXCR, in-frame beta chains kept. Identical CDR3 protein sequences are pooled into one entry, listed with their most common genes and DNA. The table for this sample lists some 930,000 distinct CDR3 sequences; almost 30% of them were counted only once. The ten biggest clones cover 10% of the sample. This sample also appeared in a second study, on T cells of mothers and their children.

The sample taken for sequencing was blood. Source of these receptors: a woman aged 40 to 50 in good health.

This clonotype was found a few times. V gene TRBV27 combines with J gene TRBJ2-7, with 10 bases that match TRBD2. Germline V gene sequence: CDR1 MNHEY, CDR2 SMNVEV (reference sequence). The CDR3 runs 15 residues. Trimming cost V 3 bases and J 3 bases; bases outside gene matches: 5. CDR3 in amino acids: CASSFSAGGLYEQYF. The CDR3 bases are TGTGCCAGCAGTTTCTCAGCGGGGGGGCTCTACGAGCAGTACTTC.

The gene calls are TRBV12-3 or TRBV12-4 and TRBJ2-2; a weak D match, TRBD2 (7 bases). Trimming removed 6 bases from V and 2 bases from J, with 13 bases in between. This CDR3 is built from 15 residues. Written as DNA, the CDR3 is TGTGCCAGCAGGCGCGGGGGCTACAACACCGGGGAGCTGTTTTTT. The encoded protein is CASRRGGYNTGELFF.

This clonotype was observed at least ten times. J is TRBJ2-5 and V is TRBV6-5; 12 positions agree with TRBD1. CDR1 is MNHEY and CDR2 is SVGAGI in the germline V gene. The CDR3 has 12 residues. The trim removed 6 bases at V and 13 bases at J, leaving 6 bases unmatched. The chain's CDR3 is CASSLGTGGLYF. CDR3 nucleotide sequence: TGTGCCAGCAGCCTCGGGACAGGGGGCTTGTACTTC.

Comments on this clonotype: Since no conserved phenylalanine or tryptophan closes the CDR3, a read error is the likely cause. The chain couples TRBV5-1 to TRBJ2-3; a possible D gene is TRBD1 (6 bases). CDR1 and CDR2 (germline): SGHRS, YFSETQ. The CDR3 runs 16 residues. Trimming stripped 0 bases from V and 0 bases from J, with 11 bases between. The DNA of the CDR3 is TGCGCCAGCAGCTTGGCGGACAGACCTAGCACAGATACGCAGTATTTG. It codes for CASSLADRPSTDTQYL.

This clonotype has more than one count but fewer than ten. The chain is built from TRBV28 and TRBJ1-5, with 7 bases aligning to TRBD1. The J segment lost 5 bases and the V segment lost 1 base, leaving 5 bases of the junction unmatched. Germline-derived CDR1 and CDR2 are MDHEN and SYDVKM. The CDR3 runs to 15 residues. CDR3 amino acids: CASSLSDREDQPQHF. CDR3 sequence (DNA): TGTGCCAGCAGTTTATCTGACAGGGAGGATCAGCCCCAGCATTTT.

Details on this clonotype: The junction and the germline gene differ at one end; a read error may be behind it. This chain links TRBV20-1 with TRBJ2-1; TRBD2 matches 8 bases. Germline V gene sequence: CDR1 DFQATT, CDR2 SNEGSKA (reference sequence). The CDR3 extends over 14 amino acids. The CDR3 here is CSARRTSSYNEQVF. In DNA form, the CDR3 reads TGTAGTGCTCGTAGGACTAGCTCCTACAATGAGCAGGTCTTC.

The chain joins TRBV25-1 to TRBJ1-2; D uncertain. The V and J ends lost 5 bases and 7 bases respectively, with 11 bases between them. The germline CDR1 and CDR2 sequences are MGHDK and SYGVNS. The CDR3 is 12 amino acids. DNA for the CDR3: TGTGCCAGCAGTAGGCAGGACTGTGGCTACACCTTC. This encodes CASSRQDCGYTF.